This entry features one T cell receptor beta chain sequence. The data were obtained in a study of T cell changes during pregnancy in multiple sclerosis. Here immunoSEQ multiplex PCR was the method, and the copy in TCRdb shows in-frame clones only, minus some. Of approximately 34,000 clones detected, approximately 94% appear once; the ten largest clones hold around 0.4%. The TCR was taken from a female donor with multiple sclerosis, enrolled in a pregnancy study. Sample: CD4+ T cells from peripheral blood mononuclear cells, taken in the second trimester of pregnancy.

CDR3 region: CASSVAWVAGVEQFF. Written as DNA, the CDR3 is TGTGCCAGCAGCGTAGCTTGGGTAGCGGGAGTAGAGCAGTTCTTC. J is TRBJ2-1 and V is TRBV9, with 9 bases aligning to TRBD2. The J segment lost 10 bases and the V segment lost 0 bases, leaving 8 bases of the junction unmatched. Per germline, CDR1 SGDLS and CDR2 YYNGEE. The CDR3 length is 15 residues.